The clone carrying this T cell receptor (beta chain) was seen more than once but under ten times. What it binds is unknown. This entry comes from a study of T cells in Graves' hyperthyroidism and ophthalmopathy. Whole-study findings and limits: Classification by a 13 V-J model distinguished ophthalmopathy from stable hyperthyroidism. With a median lead of about 6.9 months before onset, the model predicted ophthalmopathy.

Ophthalmopathy in the patients scored at least 3 on Clinical Activity Score and at least 4 on NOSPECS grade, lasting under 3 months. The CDR3 regions of TCR beta were amplified from RNA transcripts. TCR CDR3 regions were first amplified by RT-PCR with HTBI primers. TCRdb fed the multiplex PCR reads into MiXCR, producing one record per CDR3 protein. The table records about 640,000 distinct CDR3 sequences, roughly 20% of them present only once. This CDR3 region has 16 residues. CDR1 and CDR2 (germline): SGHDT, YYEEEE. V shed 4 bases and J shed 2 bases, with 17 bases lying between them. The sequence came from a man aged 30-40 years with Graves' ophthalmopathy. This chain links TRBV5-6 with TRBJ2-3; maybe TRBD2 (6 bases). Specimen: blood. The CDR3 coding sequence is TGTGCCAGCAGCCCCGTCGCGGGAAGGGCCACAGATACGCAGTATTTT. It codes for CASSPVAGRATDTQYF.